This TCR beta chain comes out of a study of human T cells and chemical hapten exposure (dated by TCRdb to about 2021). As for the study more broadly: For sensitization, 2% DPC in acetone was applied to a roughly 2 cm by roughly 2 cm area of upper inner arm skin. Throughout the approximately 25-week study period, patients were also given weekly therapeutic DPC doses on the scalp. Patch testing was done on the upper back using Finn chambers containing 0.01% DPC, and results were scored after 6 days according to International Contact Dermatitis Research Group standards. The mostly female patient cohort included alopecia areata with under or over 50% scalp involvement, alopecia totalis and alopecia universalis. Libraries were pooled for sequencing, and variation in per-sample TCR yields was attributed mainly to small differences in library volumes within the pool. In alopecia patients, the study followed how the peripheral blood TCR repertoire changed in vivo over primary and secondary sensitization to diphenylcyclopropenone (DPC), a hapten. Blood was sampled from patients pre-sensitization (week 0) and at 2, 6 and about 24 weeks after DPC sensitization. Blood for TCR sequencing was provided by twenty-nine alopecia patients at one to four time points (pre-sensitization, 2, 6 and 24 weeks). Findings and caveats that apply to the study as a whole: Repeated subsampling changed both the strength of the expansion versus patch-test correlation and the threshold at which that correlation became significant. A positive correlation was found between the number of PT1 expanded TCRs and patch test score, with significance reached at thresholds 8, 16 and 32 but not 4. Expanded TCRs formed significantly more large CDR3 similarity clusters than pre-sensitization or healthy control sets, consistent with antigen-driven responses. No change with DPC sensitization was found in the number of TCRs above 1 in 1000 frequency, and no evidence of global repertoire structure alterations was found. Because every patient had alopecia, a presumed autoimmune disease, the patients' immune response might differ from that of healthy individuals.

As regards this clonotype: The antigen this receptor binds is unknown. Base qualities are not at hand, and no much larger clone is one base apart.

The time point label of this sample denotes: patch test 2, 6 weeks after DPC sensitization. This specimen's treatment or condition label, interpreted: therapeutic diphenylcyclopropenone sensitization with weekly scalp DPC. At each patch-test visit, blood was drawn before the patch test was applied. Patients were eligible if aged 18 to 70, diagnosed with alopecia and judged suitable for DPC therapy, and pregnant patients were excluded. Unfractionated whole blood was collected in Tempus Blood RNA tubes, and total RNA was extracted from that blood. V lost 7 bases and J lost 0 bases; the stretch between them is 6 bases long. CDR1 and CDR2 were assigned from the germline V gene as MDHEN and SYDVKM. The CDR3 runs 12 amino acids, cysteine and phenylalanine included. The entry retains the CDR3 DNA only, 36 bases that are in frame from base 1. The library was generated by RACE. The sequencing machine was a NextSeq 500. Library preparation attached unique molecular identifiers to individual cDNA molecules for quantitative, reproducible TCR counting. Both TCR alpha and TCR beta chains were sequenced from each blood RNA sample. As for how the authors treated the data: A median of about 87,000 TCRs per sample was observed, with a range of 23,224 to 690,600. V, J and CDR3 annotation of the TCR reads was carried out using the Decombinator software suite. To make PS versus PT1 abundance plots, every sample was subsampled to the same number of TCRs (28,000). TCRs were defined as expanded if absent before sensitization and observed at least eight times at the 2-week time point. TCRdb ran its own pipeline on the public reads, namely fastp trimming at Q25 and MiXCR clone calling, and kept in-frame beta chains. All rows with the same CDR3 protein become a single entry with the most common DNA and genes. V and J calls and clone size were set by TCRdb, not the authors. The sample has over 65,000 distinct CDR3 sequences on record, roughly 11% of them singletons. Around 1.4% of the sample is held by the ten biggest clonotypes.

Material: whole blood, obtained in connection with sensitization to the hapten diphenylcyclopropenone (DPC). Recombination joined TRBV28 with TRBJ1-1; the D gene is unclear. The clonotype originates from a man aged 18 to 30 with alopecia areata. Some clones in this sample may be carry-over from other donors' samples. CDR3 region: CASTLMNTEAFF. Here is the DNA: TGTGCCAGCACCCTGATGAACACTGAAGCTTTCTTT.